The T cell receptor beta chain described here comes from a study of T cells in Graves' hyperthyroidism and ophthalmopathy. From germline, CDR1 is MNHEY and CDR2 SVGEGT. This CDR3 region has 16 residues. Germline trimming cut 5 bases from V and 4 bases from J; bases unmatched to any gene: 11. This clonotype was found a few times. Template material for amplifying TCR beta CDR3 regions consisted of RNA transcripts. HTBI primers drove first-round RT-PCR of the TCR CDR3. TCRdb redid the calling of the multiplex PCR reads with MiXCR, one entry per CDR3 protein. The sample lists roughly 530,000 distinct CDR3 sequences; under 20% were seen once. Each diagnosis was grounded in clinical symptoms, serum thyroxine and TRAb, thyroid ultrasound, and orbital computed tomography.

Material for sequencing was blood. The gene calls are TRBV6-2 or TRBV6-3 and TRBJ2-1, with 7 nucleotides matching TRBD1. The origin of this receptor is a woman between 18 and 30 years old with Graves' ophthalmopathy. The CDR3 loop reads CASSSATGDIYNEQFF. The DNA for the CDR3 is TGTGCCAGCAGTAGCGCAACAGGGGACATATACAATGAGCAGTTCTTC.